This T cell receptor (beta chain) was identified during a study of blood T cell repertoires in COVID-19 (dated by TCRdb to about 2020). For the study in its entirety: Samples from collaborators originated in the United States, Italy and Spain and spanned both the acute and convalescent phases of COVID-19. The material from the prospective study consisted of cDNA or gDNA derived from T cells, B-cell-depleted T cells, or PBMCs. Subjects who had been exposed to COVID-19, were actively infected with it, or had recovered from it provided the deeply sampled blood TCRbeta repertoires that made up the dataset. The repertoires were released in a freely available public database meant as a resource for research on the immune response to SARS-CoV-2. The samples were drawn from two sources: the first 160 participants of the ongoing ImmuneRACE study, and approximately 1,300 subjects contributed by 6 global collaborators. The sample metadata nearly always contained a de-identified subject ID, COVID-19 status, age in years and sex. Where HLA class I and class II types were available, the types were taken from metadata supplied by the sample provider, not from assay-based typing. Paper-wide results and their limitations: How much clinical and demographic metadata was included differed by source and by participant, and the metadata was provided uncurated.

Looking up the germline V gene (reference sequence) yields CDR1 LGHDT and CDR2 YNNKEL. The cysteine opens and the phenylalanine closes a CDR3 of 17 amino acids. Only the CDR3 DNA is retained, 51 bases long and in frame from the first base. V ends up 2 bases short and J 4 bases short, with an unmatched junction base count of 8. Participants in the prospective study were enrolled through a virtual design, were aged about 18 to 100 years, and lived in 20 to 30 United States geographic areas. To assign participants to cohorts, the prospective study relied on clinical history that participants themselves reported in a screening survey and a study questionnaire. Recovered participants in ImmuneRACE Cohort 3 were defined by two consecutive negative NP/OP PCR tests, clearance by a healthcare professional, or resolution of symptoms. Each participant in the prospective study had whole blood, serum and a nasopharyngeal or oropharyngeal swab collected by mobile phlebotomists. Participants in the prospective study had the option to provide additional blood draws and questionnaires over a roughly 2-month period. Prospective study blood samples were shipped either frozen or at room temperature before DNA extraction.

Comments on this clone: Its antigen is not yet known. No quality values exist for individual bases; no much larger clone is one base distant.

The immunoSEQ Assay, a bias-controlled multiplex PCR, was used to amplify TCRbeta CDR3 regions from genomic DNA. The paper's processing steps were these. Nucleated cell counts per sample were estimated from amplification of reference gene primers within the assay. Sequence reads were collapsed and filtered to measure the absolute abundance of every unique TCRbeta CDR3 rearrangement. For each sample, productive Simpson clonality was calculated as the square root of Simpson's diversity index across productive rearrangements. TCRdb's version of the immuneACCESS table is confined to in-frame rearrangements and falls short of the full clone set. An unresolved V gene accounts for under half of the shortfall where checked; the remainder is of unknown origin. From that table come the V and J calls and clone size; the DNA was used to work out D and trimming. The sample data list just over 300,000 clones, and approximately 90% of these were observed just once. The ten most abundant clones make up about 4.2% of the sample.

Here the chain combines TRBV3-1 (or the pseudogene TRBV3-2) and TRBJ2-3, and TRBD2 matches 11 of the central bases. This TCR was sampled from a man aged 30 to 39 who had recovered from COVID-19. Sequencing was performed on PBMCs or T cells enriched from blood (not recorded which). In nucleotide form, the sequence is TGTGCCAGCAGCCAACTACCTCTTAGCGGGGGGGCAGATACGCAGTATTTT. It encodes CASSQLPLSGGADTQYF.